This record covers a single T cell receptor beta chain. The method was immunoSEQ multiplex PCR; TCRdb's version includes in-frame clones alone and lacks a portion of them. The sample has approximately 300,000 clones, around 91% seen once. This CDR3 region has 17 residues. V was clipped by 0 bases and J by 7 bases; unmatched bases: 9. Germline-derived CDR1 and CDR2 are LNHDA and SQIVND (reference sequence). All enrollees were about 18 to 89 years old and from about 25 US areas. This entry belongs to a study of blood T cell repertoires in COVID-19. As for the study in general: Sites in the United States, Italy and Spain provided acute and convalescent COVID-19 samples. Nucleic acid was either cDNA or gDNA, and it came from T cells, B-cell-depleted T cells, or PBMCs.

Input material: PBMCs or T cells enriched from blood (not recorded which). The V gene is TRBV19, the J gene TRBJ2-1, with 10 nucleotides matching TRBD2. This TCR came from a woman aged 18-29 years with acute COVID-19. The CDR3 region has the DNA TGTGCCAGTAGTATAGAGCGCCCTAGCGGGAGAGCGAATGAGCAGTTCTTC. Amino acid sequence: CASSIERPSGRANEQFF.